Listed below are T cell receptor beta chains from one sample, sequenced in a study of CD8+ T cells in alopecia areata. Sequenced by immunoSEQ multiplex PCR; TCRdb stores in-frame clones only, minus some. The table has under 150,000 clones, approximately 51% seen once. This material consisted of CD4+ T cells sorted from blood, taken at week 24, from a patient treated with tofacitinib. The receptors were gathered from a human donor with alopecia areata. Each CDR3 is given with its conserved first and last residue. D genes are given only for firm matches. Some rows mark clone size as missing; the rest say once, few, many or name a class of expanded clone.

V,size,D,J,DNA,CDR3
TRBV30,.,.,TRBJ1-2,TGTGCCTGGGACAGGAACTATGGCTACACCTTC,CAWDRNYGYTF
TRBV19,.,.,TRBJ2-7,TGTGCCAGTAGTCGTGACAGGTACTACGAGCAGTACTTC,CASSRDRYYEQYF
TRBV11-3,.,TRBD2,TRBJ2-1,TGTGCCAGCAGCTTAGATGGACGCGGGGGTGTCGATGAGCAGTTCTTC,CASSLDGRGGVDEQFF
TRBV29-1,few,TRBD1,TRBJ1-1,TGCAGCGTTGCTGAGACAGGGGGGATGAACACTGAAGCTTTCTTT,CSVAETGGMNTEAFF
TRBV7-8,.,.,TRBJ2-2,TGTGCCAGCAGCTCCGGGACAAGGAACACCGGGGAGCTGTTTTTT,CASSSGTRNTGELFF
TRBV2,.,TRBD2,TRBJ2-5,TGTGCCAGCCGGACTAGCTGGTTACAAGAGACCCAGTACTTC,CASRTSWLQETQYF
TRBV7-9,few,TRBD2,TRBJ2-1,TGTGCCAGCAGCCCTCGACTAGCGGGGGGACAGGAGCAGTTCTTC,CASSPRLAGGQEQFF
TRBV6-5,few,TRBD1,TRBJ1-6,TGTGCCAGCAGGGACAGGGATGATTCACCCCTCCACTTT,CASRDRDDSPLHF
TRBV11-2,.,.,TRBJ2-5,TGTGCCAGCAGCTTAGCGGGGCAGACCCAGTACTTC,CASSLAGQTQYF
TRBV15,.,.,TRBJ2-5,TGTGCCACCAGCAGAGACAGGCAAGAGACCCAGTACTTC,CATSRDRQETQYF
TRBV2,once,TRBD2,TRBJ2-5,TGTGCCAGCAGTGACCAGCGGGGGGGCCGAGAGACCCAGTACTTC,CASSDQRGGRETQYF
TRBV7-9,.,TRBD2,TRBJ2-5,TGTGCCAGCAGCGGCGGGGGCCAAGAGACCCAGTACTTC,CASSGGGQETQYF
TRBV29-1,.,TRBD2,TRBJ2-3,TGCAGCGTGCGACTAGCCGCAGATACGCAGTATTTT,CSVRLAADTQYF
TRBV29-1,few,.,TRBJ1-6,TGCAGCGTACTGGACAGCCATCTCCACTTT,CSVLDSHLHF
TRBV11-2,few,.,TRBJ2-1,TGTGCCAGCAGTCCCGTGTCGGCGGGTCAGTTCTTC,CASSPVSAGQFF
TRBV6-6,.,.,TRBJ2-5,TGTGCCAGCAGTTACGGGCAGCAAGAGACCCAGTACTTC,CASSYGQQETQYF
TRBV18,.,.,TRBJ2-7,TGTGCCAGCTCATCGTTTGGGCAGTCCTACGAGCAGTACTTC,CASSSFGQSYEQYF
TRBV6-5,.,TRBD2,TRBJ2-3,TGTGCCAGCAGTACCGGACTAGCGGGGTCGGATACGCAGTATTTT,CASSTGLAGSDTQYF
TRBV18,few,TRBD1,TRBJ2-1,TGTGCCAGCTCACCAGTCTCCGGGACAGGGAGTGAGCAGTTCTTC,CASSPVSGTGSEQFF
TRBV7-2,.,TRBD2,TRBJ2-1,TGTGCCAGCAGGGAGCGGGCGGGGGTTTACAATGAGCAGTTCTTC,CASRERAGVYNEQFF
TRBV27,.,.,TRBJ2-1,TGTGCCAGCGGACGACAGTTCAATGAGCAGTTCTTC,CASGRQFNEQFF
TRBV19,few,TRBD2,TRBJ2-1,TGTGCCAGTACCCCGAGCGGGGAGAGCTCCTACAATGAGCAGTTCTTC,CASTPSGESSYNEQFF
TRBV6-5,.,.,TRBJ1-2,TGTGCCAGCAGTTATGGTCTCCTCTATGGCTACACCTTC,CASSYGLLYGYTF
TRBV29-1,.,.,TRBJ1-1,TGCAGCGTTCTCCCAGGCCACACTGAAGCTTTCTTT,CSVLPGHTEAFF
TRBV19,.,.,TRBJ2-6,TGTGCCAGTAGCCGCCGCGGGGAAACTGGGGCCAACGTCCTGACTTTC,CASSRRGETGANVLTF
TRBV7-9,.,.,TRBJ2-3,TGTGCCAGCAGCTCGTCAACGGATACGCAGTATTTT,CASSSSTDTQYF
TRBV6-6,medium-sized,.,TRBJ2-1,TGTGCCAGCAGAACGGGCAGGGGAGGGAATGAGCAGTTCTTC,CASRTGRGGNEQFF
TRBV25-1,few,TRBD2,TRBJ2-3,TGTGCCAGCAGTGGAATAGCGGGTTGGCAGTATTTT,CASSGIAGWQYF
TRBV7-2,few,TRBD2,TRBJ2-2,TGTGCCAGCAGCTTAGGACTAGCGGGGACCGGGGAGCTGTTTTTT,CASSLGLAGTGELFF
TRBV25-1,few,TRBD1,TRBJ1-2,TGTGCCAGCAGTGGCCCCCAGGGGGCTCGGGGCTACACCTTC,CASSGPQGARGYTF
TRBV10-3,.,.,TRBJ1-2,TGTGCCATCACGGCGGAGAACAACTATGGCTACACCTTC,CAITAENNYGYTF
TRBV19,few,.,TRBJ2-2,TGTGCCAGTAGTCCAGGGCCCGGTACCGGGGAGCTGTTTTTT,CASSPGPGTGELFF
TRBV7-2,few,.,TRBJ2-5,TGTGCCAGCAGTTGGGGACCTCAAAGGTCAGAGACCCAGTACTTC,CASSWGPQRSETQYF
TRBV5-6,.,.,TRBJ2-5,TGTGCCAGCAGCCACAGGGAAGGACAAGAGACCCAGTACTTC,CASSHREGQETQYF
TRBV7-2,.,.,TRBJ1-2,TGTGCCAGCAGCAACCGGGCCCGGCTCACCTTC,CASSNRARLTF
TRBV13,.,.,TRBJ1-4,TGTGCCAGCAGCTTAAAGGCAGGGAAGGACCTTAATGAAAAACTGTTTTTT,CASSLKAGKDLNEKLFF
TRBV2,.,.,TRBJ2-1,TGTGCCAGCAGTGAAGGGTCCCAGTTCTTC,CASSEGSQFF
TRBV5-1,.,.,TRBJ1-4,TGCGCCAGCAGCTACCGAGACCTTAATGAAAAACTGTTTTTT,CASSYRDLNEKLFF
TRBV10-3,.,.,TRBJ2-5,TGTGCCATCAGTGAGTCGACGGAGACCCAGTACTTC,CAISESTETQYF
TRBV10-3,.,TRBD2,TRBJ2-1,TGTGCCATCAGTGAGTCGGCGGGGGGGATGTACAATGAGCAGTTCTTC,CAISESAGGMYNEQFF
TRBV5-4,few,.,TRBJ2-5,TGTGCCAGCAGCTCTGACAGGGAGGGGGAGACCCAGTACTTC,CASSSDREGETQYF
TRBV7-6,few,TRBD2,TRBJ2-3,TGTGCCAGCAGTTCTCCGGGACTAGCGGGGGGAAGAACAGATACGCAGTATTTT,CASSSPGLAGGRTDTQYF
TRBV7-6,.,.,TRBJ1-1,TGTGCCAGCAGCCCACATACGAACACTGAAGCTTTCTTT,CASSPHTNTEAFF
TRBV6-5,.,.,TRBJ2-1,TGTGCCAGCAGTTTGAAGCCGAATGAGCAGTTCTTC,CASSLKPNEQFF
TRBV27,.,.,TRBJ2-3,TGTGCCAGCTGGGCCTGGGGAGGCACAGATACGCAGTATTTT,CASWAWGGTDTQYF
TRBV25-1,.,TRBD1,TRBJ1-4,TGTGCCAGCGGCCGGGGGACAGCTAATGAAAAACTGTTTTTT,CASGRGTANEKLFF
TRBV7-8,.,TRBD1,TRBJ1-4,TGTGCCAGCAGCGAGCAGGGGGCGCACAGTGAAAAACTGTTTTTT,CASSEQGAHSEKLFF
TRBV19,.,TRBD1,TRBJ2-3,TGTGCCAGTAGTGATTGGGACAGGGGTACAGATACGCAGTATTTT,CASSDWDRGTDTQYF
TRBV30,.,.,TRBJ1-1,TGTGCCTGGAGCCTCACGGGGGGCGACTCTTGGGCTTTCTTT,CAWSLTGGDSWAFF
TRBV30,.,.,TRBJ2-5,TGTGCCTGGAAACGGGACACGCAGTACTTC,CAWKRDTQYF